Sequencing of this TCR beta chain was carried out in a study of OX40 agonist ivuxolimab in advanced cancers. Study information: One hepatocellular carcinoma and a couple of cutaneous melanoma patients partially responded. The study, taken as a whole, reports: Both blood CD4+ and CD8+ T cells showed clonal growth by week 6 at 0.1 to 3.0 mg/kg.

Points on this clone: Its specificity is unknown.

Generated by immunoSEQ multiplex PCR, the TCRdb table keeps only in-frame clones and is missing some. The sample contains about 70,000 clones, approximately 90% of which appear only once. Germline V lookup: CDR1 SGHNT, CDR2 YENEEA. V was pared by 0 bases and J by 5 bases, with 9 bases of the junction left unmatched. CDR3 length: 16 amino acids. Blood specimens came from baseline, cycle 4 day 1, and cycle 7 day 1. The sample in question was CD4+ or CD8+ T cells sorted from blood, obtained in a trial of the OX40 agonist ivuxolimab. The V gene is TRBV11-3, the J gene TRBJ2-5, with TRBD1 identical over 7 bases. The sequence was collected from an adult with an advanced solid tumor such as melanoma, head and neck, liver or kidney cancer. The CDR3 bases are TGTGCCAGCAGCTTAGATCTAGGGGGCGCAGGGGAGACCCAGTACTTC. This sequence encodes CASSLDLGGAGETQYF.